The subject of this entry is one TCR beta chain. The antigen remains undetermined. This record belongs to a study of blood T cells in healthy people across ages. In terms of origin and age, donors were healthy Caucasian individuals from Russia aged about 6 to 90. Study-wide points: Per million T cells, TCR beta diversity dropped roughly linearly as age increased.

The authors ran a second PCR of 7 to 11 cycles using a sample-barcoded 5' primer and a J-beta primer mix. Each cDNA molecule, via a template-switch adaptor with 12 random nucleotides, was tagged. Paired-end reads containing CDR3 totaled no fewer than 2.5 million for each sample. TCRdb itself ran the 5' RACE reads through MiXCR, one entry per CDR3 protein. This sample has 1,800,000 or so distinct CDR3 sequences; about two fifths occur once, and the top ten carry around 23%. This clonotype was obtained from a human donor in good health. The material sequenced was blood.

CDR3 sequence reads: CASTIRATAAYEQYF. In nucleotides, the CDR3 is TGTGCCAGCACAATACGGGCAACAGCCGCCTACGAGCAGTACTTC. This chain uses TRBV7-2 with TRBJ2-7; D is ambiguous. The germline gives CDR1 SGHTA, CDR2 FQGNSA. The CDR3 runs to 15 residues. The germline V and J ends were trimmed by 7 bases and 2 bases, with 18 bases remaining between them.